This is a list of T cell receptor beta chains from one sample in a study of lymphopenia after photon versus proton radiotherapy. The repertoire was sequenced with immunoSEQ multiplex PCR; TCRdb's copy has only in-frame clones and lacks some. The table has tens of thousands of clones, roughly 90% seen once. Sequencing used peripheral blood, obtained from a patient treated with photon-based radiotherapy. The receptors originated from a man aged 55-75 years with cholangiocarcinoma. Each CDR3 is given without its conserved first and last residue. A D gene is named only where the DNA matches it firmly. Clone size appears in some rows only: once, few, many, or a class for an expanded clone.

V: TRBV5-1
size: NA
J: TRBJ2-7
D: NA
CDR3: ASSSESLYEQY

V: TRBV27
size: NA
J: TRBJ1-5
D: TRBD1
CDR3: ASSTGGQGVEWPQH

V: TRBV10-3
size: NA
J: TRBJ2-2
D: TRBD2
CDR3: AISESLAGGPSAGELF

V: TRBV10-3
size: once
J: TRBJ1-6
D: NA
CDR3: AISDSRSSYNSPLH

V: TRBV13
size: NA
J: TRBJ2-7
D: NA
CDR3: ASSLSEGDYEQY

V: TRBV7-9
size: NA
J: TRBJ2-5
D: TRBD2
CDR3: ASSLGLAGVQETQY

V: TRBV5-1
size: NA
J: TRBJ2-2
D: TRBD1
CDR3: ASSLNRGTGELF

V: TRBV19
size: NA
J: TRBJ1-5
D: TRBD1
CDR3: ASSPRDSYQPQH

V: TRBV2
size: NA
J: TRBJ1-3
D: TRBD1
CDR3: ASSRQGSRNTIY

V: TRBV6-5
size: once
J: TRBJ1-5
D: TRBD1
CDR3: ASSYRAGGQPQH

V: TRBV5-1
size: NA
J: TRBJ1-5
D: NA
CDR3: ASSLVGGNQPQH

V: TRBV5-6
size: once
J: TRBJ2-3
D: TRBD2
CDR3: ASSVPGLASDTQY

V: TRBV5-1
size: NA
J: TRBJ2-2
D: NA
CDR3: ASSLDQNTGELF

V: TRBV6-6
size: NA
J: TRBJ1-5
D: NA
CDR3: ASSSNLGRGQPQH

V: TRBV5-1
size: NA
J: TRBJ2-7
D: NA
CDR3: ASSWDVSSYEQY

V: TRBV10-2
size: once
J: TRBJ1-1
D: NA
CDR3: ASSDGGPKNTEAF

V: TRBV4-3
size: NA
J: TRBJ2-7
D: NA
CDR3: ASSQVQGYEQY

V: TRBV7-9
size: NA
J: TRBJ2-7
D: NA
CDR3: ASSLNMGRGEQY

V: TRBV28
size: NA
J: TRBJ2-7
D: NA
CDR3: ASLSAYEQY

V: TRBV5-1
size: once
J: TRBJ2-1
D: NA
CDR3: ASSLGQYNEQF

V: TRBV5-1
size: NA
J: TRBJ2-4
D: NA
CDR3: ASSLNMIRTPAAKNIQY

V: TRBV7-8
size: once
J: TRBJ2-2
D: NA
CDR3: ASRRTLGTGELF

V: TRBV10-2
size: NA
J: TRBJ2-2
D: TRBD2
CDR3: ASRGGLAGAIGELF

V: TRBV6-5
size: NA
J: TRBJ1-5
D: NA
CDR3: ASSYNSNQPQH

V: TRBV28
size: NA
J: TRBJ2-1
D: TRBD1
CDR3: ASRVSRDRPRRF

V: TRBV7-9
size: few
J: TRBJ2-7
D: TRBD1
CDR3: ASSLNRGSYEQY

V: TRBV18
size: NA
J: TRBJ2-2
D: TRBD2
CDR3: ASSPTSGVNTGELF

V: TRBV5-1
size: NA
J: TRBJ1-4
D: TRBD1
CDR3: ASSLNPWTAGGTEKLF

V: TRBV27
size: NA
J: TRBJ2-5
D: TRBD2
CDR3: ASSFLNPFLAGQETQY

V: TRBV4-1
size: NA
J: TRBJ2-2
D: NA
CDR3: ASNEIMNTGELF

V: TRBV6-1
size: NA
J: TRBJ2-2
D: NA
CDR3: ASSENREITGELF

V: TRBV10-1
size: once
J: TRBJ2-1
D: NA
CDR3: ASSESTGRNEQF

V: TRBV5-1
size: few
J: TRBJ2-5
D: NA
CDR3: ASSLGGLTGRTETQY